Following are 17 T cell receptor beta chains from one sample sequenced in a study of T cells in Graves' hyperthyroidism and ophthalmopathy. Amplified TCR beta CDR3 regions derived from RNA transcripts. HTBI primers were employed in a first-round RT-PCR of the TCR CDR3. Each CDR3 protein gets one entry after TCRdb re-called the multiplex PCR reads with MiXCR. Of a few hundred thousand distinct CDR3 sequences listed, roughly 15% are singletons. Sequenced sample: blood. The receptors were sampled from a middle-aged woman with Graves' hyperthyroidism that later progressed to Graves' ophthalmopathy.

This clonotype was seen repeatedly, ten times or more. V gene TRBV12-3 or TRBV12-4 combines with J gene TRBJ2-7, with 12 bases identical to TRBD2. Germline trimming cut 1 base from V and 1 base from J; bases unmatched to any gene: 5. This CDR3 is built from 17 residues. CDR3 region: CASSLGLAGGQSYEQYF. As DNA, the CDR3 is TGTGCCAGCAGTTTAGGCCTAGCGGGAGGGCAATCCTACGAGCAGTACTTC.

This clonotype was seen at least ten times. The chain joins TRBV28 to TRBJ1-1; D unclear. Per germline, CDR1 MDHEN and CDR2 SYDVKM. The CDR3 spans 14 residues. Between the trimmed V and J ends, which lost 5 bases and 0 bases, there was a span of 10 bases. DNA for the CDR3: TGTGCCAGCAGTCCTCTTGGAATGAACACTGAAGCTTTCTTT. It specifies CASSPLGMNTEAFF.

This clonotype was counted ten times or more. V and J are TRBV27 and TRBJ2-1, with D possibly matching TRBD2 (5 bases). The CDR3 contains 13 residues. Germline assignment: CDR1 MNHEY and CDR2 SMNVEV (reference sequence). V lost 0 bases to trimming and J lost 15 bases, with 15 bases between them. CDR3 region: CASSLSSSASSFF. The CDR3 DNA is TGTGCCAGCAGTTTATCGAGTAGCGCTAGTTCGTTCTTC.

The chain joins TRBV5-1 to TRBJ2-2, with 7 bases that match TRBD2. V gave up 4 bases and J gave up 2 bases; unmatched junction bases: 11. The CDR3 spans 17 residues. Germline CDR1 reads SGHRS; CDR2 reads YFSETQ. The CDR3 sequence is CASSQTGTTKNTGELFF. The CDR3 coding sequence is TGCGCCAGCAGCCAGACCGGGACTACAAAAAACACCGGGGAGCTGTTTTTT. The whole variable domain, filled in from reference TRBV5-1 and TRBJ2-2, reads KAGVTQTPRYLIKTRGQQVTLSCSPISGHRSVSWYQQTPGQGLQFLFEYFSETQRNKGNFPGRFSGRQFSNSRSEMNVSTLELGDSALYLCASSQTGTTKNTGELFFGEGSRLTVL.

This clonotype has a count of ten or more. The CDR3 sequence is CASSLGQEADEQYF. CDR3 bases: TGCGCCAGCAGCCTGGGACAGGAGGCGGACGAGCAGTACTTC. The chain carries TRBV5-1 and TRBJ2-7; 8 positions match TRBD1. The V segment lost 4 bases and the J segment 5 bases; nucleotides outside the gene matches: 8. This CDR3 region has 14 residues. Germline V gives CDR1 SGHRS, CDR2 YFSETQ.

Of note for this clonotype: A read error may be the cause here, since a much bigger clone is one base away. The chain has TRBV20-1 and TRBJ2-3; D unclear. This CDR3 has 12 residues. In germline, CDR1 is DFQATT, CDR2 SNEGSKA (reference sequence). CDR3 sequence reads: CSAILSTDTQNF. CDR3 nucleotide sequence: TGCAGTGCCATTTTAAGCACAGATACGCAGAATTTT.

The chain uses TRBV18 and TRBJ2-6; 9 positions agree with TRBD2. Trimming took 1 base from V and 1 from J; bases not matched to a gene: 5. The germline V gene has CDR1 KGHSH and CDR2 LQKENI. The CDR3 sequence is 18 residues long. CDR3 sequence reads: CASSPRGGRESGANVLTF. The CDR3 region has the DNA TGTGCCAGCTCACCACGCGGCGGGAGGGAATCTGGGGCCAACGTCCTGACTTTC.

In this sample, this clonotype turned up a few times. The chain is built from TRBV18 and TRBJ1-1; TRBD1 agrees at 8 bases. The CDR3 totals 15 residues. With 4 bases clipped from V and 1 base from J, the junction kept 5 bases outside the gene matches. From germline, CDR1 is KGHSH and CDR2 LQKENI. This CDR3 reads CASSLGQGSNTEAFF. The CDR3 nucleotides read TGTGCCAGCTCACTCGGACAGGGTTCGAACACTGAAGCTTTCTTT.

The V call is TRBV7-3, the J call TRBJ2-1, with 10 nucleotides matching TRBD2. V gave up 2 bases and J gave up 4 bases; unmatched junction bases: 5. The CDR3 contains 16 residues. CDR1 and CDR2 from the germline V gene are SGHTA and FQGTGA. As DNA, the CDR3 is TGTGCCAGCAGCTTAGGGGGAGCGGGAGGGTACAATGAGCAGTTCTTC. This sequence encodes CASSLGGAGGYNEQFF.

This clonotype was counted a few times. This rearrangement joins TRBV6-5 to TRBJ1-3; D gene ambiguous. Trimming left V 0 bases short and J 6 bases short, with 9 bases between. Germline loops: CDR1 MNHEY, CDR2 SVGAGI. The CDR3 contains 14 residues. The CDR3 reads CASSYSGRENTIYF. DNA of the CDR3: TGTGCCAGCAGTTACTCCGGACGGGAAAACACCATATATTTT.

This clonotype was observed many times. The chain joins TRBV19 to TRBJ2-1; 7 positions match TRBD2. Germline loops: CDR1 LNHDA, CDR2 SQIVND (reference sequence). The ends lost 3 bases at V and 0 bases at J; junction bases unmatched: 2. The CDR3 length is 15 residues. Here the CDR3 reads CASSMGGSSYNEQFF. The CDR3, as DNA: TGTGCCAGTAGTATGGGGGGGAGCTCCTACAATGAGCAGTTCTTC.

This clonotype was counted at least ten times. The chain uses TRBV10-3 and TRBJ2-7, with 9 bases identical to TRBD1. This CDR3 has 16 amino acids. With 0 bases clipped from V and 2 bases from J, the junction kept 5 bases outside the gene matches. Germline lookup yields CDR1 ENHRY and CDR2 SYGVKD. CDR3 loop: CAISESRDRVPYEQYF. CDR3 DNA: TGTGCCATCAGTGAGTCGAGGGACAGGGTCCCCTACGAGCAGTACTTC.

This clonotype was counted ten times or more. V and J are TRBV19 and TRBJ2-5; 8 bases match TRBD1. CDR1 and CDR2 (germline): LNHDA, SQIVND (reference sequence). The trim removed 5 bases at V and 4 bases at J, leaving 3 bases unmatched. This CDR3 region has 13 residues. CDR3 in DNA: TGTGCCAGTAGTCCCGACAGGGGAGAGACCCAGTACTTC. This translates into CASSPDRGETQYF.

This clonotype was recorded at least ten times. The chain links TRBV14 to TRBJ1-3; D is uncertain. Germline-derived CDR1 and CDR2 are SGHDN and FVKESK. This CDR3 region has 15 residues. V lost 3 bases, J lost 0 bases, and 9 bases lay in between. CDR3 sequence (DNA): TGTGCCAGCAGCCAGATGTTCTACTCTGGAAACACCATATATTTT. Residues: CASSQMFYSGNTIYF.

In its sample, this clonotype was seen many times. The CDR3 loop reads CASSFLGPRAGRDLNYGYTF. In DNA form, the CDR3 reads TGTGCCAGCAGTTTTTTAGGGCCTCGGGCAGGACGAGACCTTAACTATGGCTACACCTTC. The chain recombines TRBV28 with TRBJ1-2, with D uncertain. Germline lookup yields CDR1 MDHEN and CDR2 SYDVKM. The ends were cut back, 3 bases at V and 1 base at J, with 27 bases in the middle. The CDR3 totals 20 residues.

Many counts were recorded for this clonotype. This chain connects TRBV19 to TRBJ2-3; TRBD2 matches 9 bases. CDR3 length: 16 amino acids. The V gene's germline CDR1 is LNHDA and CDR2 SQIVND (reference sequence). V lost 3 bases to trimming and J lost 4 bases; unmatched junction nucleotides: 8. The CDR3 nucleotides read TGTGCCAGTAGTATCACGGCGGGAGGGCCCCCAGATACGCAGTATTTT. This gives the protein CASSITAGGPPDTQYF.

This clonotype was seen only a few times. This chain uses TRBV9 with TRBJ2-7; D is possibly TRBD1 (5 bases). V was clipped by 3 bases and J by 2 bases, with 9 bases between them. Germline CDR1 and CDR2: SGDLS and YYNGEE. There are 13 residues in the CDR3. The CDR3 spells CASSAGNPYEQYF. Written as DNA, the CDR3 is TGTGCCAGCAGCGCAGGGAATCCCTACGAGCAGTACTTC.